This T cell receptor beta chain was sequenced for a study of T cell responses to AZD1222 COVID-19 vaccine. This clone was observed a few times. What it binds is not known. The CDR3 runs 13 residues. V was clipped by 4 bases and J by 6 bases, with 11 bases between them. The germline gives CDR1 MNHEY, CDR2 SVGEGT. TCRdb's copy holds only in-frame clones and misses some; the assay was immunoSEQ multiplex PCR. In the table there are under 150,000 clones, about 92% of which are singletons. Points from the study as a whole: Seropositive AZD1222 recipients at baseline numbered only 6 or 7. Increases in Spike-specific TCR breadth and depth were seen after two AZD1222 doses. It was only after the peak T cell response that any repertoires were sampled.

The source is an adult in good health. The chain combines TRBV6-2 or TRBV6-3 with TRBJ2-3; D uncertain. The material was peripheral blood, obtained on day 0 of AZD1222 vaccination. Here the CDR3 reads CASSSTGRDTQYF. As DNA, the CDR3 is TGTGCCAGCAGTTCTACCGGTAGGGATACGCAGTATTTT.